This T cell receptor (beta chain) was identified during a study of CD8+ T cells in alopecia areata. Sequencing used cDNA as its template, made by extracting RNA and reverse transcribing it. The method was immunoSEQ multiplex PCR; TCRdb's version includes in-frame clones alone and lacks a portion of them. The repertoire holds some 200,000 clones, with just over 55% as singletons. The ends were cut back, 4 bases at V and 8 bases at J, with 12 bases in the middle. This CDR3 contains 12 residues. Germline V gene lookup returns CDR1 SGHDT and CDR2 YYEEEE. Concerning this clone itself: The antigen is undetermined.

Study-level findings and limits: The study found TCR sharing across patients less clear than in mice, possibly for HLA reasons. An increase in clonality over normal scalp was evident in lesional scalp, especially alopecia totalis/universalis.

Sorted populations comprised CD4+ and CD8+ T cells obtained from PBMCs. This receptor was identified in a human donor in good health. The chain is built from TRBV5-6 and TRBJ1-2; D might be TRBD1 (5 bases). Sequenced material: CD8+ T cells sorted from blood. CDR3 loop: CASSQGVVGYTF. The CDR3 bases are TGTGCCAGCAGCCAAGGGGTGGTCGGCTACACCTTC.